This T cell receptor (beta chain) originates from a study of PD-1 blockade in classical Hodgkin lymphoma. The data were produced by immunoSEQ multiplex PCR, yet TCRdb's version contains in-frame clones alone and is incomplete. Of approximately 19,000 clones listed, 70% to 80% were seen once; the top ten hold roughly 19%. Remarks on this clone: The antigen remains undetermined.

Trimming shortened V by 0 bases and J by 8 bases, and 12 bases separated the two germline ends. Per the germline V gene, CDR1 is SGHTA and CDR2 is FQGNSA. CDR3 length: 14 residues. Points from the study as a whole: Complete responders showed a baseline diversity that resembled the diversity of newly diagnosed patients.

In every patient, relapse followed autologous stem cell transplantation, while exposure to brentuximab vedotin differed. Specimen: peripheral blood mononuclear cells (PBMCs), collected before the second cycle of nivolumab. The chain is built from TRBV7-2 and TRBJ2-3, with D perhaps TRBD1 (5 bases). This clonotype was obtained from a human donor with classical Hodgkin lymphoma. The CDR3: CASSLASTGATQYF. As DNA, the CDR3 is TGTGCCAGCAGCTTAGCTAGTACAGGAGCTACGCAGTATTTT. The full variable domain, completed using reference TRBV7-2 and TRBJ2-3, is GAGVSQSPSNKVTEKGKDVELRCDPISGHTALYWYRQSLGQGLEFLIYFQGNSAPDKSGLPSDRFSAERTGGSVSTLTIQRTQQEDSAVYLCASSLASTGATQYFGPGTRLTVL.